This T cell receptor beta chain emerged from a study of identical twins. This clonotype occurred a few times. From the 5' RACE reads, TCRdb called clonotypes with MiXCR, one entry per CDR3 protein. The sample yields hundreds of thousands of distinct CDR3 sequences, approximately 7% seen once. The data were also submitted as part of a second study, on yellow fever vaccine responses in identical twins. From that second work: Twins showed a vaccine T cell response that reportedly seemed partly convergent, partly personalized.

Material: memory (CD45RO+) T cells sorted from blood. This receptor was obtained from a woman aged 18-29 years in good health.

CDR3 region: CASRGRGALSNEQFF. For the CDR3, the DNA is TGTGCCAGTAGGGGCCGGGGGGCCCTTAGCAATGAGCAGTTCTTC. This chain connects TRBV19 to TRBJ2-1, with D tentatively TRBD2 (7 bases). The V and J ends lost 6 bases and 6 bases respectively, with 18 bases between them. The CDR3 is 15 residues long. Germline CDR1 and CDR2: LNHDA and SQIVND (reference sequence).